This T cell receptor (beta chain) originates from a study of siplizumab effects on memory and regulatory T cells. Broader study findings: Most proliferating CD4+ or CD8+ clones, roughly 75-95%, had no naive or memory assignment. Of the alloreactive clones, only a minor fraction mapped to unstimulated subsets. Major contributors to the alloresponse seemed to be naive T cells, which also appeared more diverse than memory cells. Confirmation was lacking for the suppressive function of proliferating Tregs derived from siplizumab cultures.

For this clone: Its antigen is unknown.

The germline gives CDR1 LNHDA, CDR2 SQIVND (reference sequence). This CDR3 comprises 13 residues. Trimming took 4 bases from V and 0 from J, leaving 6 bases between them. TCRdb's table, derived via immunoSEQ multiplex PCR, lists solely in-frame clones and lacks some. The sample contains 90,000 to 150,000 clones, just under 95% of which appear only once. This chain joins TRBV19 and TRBJ2-5; D gene ambiguous. This sequence was found in a human donor in good health. The sample consisted of non-Treg CD4+ T cells sorted from blood. The CDR3 sequence: CASSREYQETQYF. CDR3 DNA sequence: TGTGCCAGTAGTAGGGAATACCAAGAGACCCAGTACTTC.